The 3 T cell receptor beta chains below all came from one sample that was sequenced in a study of response to subunit inactivated influenza vaccine. TCRdb ran MiXCR on the RT-PCR reads and lists one entry per CDR3 protein. The sample lists roughly 570,000 distinct CDR3 sequences; 13% to 15% were seen once. The specimen was PBMCs from blood, collected roughly 12 days after vaccination. All receptors come from a man aged 45 to 65 who received an inactivated influenza vaccine.

This chain links TRBV6-1 with TRBJ2-5; D gene ambiguous. V gave up 7 bases and J gave up 4 bases, with 13 bases separating them. The CDR3 covers 13 residues. Germline V lookup: CDR1 MNHNS, CDR2 SASEGT. The CDR3 here is CASKYIIGETQYF. The CDR3 DNA is TGTGCCAGCAAATACATCATCGGAGAGACCCAGTACTTC.

This clonotype showed up just a few times. The chain carries TRBV5-1 and TRBJ2-7; 11 bases line up with TRBD2. The V gene end was trimmed by 4 bases and the J gene end by 7 bases; junction bases not matched to a gene: 7. This CDR3 region has 14 residues. Germline CDR1 is SGHRS and CDR2 is YFSETQ. The CDR3, as DNA: TGCGCCAGCAGCGTGGGACTAGCGGAGAATGAGCAGTACTTC. Translating gives CASSVGLAENEQYF.

This clonotype has a count of ten or more. This chain joins TRBV25-1 and TRBJ1-2; tentatively, D is TRBD1 (6 bases). Germline CDR1 and CDR2: MGHDK and SYGVNS. The CDR3 spans 14 residues. Trimming stripped 3 bases from V and 6 bases from J, with 14 bases between. CDR3 coding DNA: TGTGCCAGCAGTGACAGGGAGGGGGTGCATGGCTACACCTTC. Its protein product is CASSDREGVHGYTF.